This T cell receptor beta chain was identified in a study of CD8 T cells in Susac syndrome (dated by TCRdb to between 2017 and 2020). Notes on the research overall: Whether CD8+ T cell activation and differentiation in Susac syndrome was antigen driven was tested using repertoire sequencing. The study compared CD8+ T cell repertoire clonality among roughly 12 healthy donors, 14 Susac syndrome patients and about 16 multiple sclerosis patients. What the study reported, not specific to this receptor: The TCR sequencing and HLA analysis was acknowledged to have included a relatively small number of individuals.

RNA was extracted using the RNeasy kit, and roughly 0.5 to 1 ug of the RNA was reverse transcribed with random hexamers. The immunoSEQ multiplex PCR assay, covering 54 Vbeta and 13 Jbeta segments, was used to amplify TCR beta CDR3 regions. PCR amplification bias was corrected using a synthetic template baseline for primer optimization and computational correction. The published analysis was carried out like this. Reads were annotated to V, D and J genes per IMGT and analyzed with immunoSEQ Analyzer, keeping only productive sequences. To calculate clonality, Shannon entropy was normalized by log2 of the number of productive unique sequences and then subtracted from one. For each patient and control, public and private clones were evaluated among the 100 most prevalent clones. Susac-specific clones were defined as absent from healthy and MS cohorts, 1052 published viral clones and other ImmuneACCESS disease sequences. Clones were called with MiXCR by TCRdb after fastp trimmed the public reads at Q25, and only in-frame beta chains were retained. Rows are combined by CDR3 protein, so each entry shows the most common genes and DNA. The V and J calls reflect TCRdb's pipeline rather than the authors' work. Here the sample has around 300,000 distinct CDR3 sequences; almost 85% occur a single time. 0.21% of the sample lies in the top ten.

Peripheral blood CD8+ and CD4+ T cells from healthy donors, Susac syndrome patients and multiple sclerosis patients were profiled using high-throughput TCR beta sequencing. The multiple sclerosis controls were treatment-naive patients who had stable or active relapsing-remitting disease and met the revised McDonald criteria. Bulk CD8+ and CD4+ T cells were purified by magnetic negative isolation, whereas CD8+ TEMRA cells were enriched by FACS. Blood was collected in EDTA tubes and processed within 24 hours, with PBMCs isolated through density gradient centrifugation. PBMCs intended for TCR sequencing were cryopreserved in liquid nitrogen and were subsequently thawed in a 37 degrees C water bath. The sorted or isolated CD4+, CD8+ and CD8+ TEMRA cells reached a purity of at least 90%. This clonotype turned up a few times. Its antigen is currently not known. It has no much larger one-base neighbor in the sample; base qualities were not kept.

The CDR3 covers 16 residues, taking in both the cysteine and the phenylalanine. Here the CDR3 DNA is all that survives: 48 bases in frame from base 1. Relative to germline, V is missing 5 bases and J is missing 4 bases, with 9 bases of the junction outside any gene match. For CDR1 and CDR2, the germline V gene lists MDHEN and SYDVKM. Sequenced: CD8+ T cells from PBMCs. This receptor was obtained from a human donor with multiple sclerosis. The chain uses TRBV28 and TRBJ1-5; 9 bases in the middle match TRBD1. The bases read TGTGCCAGCAGTGTTACAGGGGGCGACGGGAATCAGCCCCAGCATTTT. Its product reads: CASSVTGGDGNQPQHF.